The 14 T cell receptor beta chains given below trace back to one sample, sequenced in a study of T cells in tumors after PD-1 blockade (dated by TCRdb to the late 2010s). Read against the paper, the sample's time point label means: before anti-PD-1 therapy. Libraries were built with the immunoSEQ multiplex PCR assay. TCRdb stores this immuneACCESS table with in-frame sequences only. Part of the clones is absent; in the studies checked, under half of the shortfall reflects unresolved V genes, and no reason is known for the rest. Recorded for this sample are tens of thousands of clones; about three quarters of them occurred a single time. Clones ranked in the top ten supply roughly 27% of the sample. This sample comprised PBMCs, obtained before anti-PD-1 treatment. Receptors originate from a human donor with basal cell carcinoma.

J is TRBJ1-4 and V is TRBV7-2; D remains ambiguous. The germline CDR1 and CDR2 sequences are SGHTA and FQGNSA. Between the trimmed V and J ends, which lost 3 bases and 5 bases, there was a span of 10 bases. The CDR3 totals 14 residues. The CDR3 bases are TGTGCCAGCAGCTTTGCCGGGAAGAATGAAAAACTGTTTTTT. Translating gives CASSFAGKNEKLFF.

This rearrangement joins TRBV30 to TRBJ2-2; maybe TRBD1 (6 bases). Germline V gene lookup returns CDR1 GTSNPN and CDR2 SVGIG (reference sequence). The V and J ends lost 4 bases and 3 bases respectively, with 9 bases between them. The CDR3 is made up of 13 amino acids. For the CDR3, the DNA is TGTGCCTGGAACAGGGAATACACCGGGGAGCTGTTTTTT. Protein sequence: CAWNREYTGELFF.

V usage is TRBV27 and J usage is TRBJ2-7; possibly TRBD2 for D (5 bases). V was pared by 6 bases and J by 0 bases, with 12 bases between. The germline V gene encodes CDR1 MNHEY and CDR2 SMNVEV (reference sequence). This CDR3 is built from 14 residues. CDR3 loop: CASRRGLPSYEQYF. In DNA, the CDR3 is TGTGCCAGCAGAAGAGGGCTCCCCTCCTACGAGCAGTACTTC.

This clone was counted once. The CDR3 loop is CASSHSDRGQVEKLFF. The CDR3 DNA is TGTGCCAGCAGCCACTCTGACAGGGGGCAGGTTGAAAAACTGTTTTTT. The chain uses TRBV3-1 (or the pseudogene TRBV3-2) and TRBJ1-4; 10 bases map to TRBD1. This CDR3 region has 16 residues. J gave up 7 bases and V 3 bases, and 8 bases lay outside the gene matches. Germline CDR1 LGHDT, CDR2 YNNKEL (reference sequence).

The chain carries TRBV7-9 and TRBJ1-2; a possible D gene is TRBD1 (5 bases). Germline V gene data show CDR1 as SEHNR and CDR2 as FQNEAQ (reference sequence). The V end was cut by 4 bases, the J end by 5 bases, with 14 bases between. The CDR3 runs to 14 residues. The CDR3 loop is CASSSAGTPYGYTF. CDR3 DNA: TGTGCCAGCAGCTCAGCCGGGACTCCATATGGCTACACCTTC.

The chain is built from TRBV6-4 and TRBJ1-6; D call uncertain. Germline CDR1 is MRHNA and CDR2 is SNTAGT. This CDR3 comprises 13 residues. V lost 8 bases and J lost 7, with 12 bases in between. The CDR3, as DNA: TGTGCCAGCGATCCAGCAGCCAATTCACCCCTCCACTTT. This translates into CASDPAANSPLHF.

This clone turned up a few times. CDR3 protein: CASSSDPGLAGGTEQFF. The DNA of the CDR3 is TGCGCCAGCAGCTCGGATCCGGGACTAGCGGGAGGTACTGAGCAGTTCTTC. This sequence joins TRBV5-1 and TRBJ2-1; 15 bases line up with TRBD2. V lost 3 bases to trimming and J lost 9 bases; unmatched junction nucleotides: 10. This CDR3 contains 17 residues. The germline gives CDR1 SGHRS, CDR2 YFSETQ. Together with reference TRBV5-1 and TRBJ2-1, the CDR3 gives the full variable domain: KAGVTQTPRYLIKTRGQQVTLSCSPISGHRSVSWYQQTPGQGLQFLFEYFSETQRNKGNFPGRFSGRQFSNSRSEMNVSTLELGDSALYLCASSSDPGLAGGTEQFFGPGTRLTVL.

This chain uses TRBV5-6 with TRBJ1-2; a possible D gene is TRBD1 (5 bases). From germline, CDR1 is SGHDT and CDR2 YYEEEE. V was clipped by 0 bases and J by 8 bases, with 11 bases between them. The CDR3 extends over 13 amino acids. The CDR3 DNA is TGTGCCAGCAGCTTGGTTCAGGGTGAAGGCTACACCTTC. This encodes CASSLVQGEGYTF. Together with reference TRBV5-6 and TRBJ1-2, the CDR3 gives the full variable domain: DAGVTQSPTHLIKTRGQQVTLRCSPKSGHDTVSWYQQALGQGPQFIFQYYEEEERQRGNFPDRFSGHQFPNYSSELNVNALLLGDSALYLCASSLVQGEGYTFGSGTRLTVV.

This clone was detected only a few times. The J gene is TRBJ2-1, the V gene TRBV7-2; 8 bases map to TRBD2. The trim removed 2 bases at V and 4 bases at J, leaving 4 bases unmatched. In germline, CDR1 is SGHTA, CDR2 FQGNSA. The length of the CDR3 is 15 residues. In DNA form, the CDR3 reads TGTGCCAGCAGCTTAACGAGCGGGAGATACAATGAGCAGTTCTTC. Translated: CASSLTSGRYNEQFF.

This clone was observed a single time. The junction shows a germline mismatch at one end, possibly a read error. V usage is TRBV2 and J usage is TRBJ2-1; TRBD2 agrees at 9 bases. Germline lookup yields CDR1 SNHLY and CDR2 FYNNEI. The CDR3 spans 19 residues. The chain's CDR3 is CPSRDGGAREGSSYNEQFF. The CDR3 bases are TGTCCCAGCCGTGACGGGGGGGCGCGGGAGGGGAGCTCCTACAATGAGCAGTTCTTC.

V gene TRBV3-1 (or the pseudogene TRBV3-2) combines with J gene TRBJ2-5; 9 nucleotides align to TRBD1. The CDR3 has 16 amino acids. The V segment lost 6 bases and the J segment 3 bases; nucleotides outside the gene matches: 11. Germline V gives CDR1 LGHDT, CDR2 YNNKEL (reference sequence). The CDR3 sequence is CASSHRDRDYEETQYF. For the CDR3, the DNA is TGTGCCAGCAGTCATCGGGACAGGGATTATGAAGAGACCCAGTACTTC.

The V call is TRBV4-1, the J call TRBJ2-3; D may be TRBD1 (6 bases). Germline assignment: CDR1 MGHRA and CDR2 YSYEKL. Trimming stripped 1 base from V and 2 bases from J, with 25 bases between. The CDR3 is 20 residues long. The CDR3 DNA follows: TGCGCCAGCAGCCAAGGCCTCAGGGGACCGATCCTACAACTCACAGATACGCAGTATTTT. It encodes CASSQGLRGPILQLTDTQYF.

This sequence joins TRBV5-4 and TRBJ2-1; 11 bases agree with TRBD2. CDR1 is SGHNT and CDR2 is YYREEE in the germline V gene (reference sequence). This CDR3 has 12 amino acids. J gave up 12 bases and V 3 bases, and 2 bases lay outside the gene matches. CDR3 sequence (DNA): TGTGCCAGCAGCTCCGGACTAGCGGGGCAGTTCTTC. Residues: CASSSGLAGQFF.

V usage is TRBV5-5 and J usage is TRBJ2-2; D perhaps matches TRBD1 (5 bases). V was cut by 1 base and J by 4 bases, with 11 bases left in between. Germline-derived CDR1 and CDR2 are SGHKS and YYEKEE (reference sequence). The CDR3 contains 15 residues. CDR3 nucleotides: TGTGCCAGCAGCTTGCAGGGAAAGGTCACCGGGGAGCTGTTTTTT. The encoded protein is CASSLQGKVTGELFF.